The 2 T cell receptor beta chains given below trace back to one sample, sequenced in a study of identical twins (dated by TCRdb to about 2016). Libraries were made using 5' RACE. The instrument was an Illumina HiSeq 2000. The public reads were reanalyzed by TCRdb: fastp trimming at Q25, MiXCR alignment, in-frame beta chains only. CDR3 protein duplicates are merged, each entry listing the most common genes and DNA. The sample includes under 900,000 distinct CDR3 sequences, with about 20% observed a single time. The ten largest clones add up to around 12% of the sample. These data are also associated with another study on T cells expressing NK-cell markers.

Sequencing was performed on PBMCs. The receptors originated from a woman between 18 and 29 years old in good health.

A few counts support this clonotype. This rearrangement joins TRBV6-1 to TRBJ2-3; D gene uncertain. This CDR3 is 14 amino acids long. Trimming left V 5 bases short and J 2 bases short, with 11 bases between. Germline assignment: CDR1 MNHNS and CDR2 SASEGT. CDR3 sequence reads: CASSRRAPTDTQYF. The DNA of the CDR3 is TGTGCCAGCAGTCGACGGGCCCCCACAGATACGCAGTATTTT.

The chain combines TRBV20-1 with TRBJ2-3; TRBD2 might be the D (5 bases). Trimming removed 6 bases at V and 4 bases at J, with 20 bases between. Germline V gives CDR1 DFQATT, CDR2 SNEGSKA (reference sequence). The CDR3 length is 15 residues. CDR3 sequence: CSAQGGRIEADTQYF. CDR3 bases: TGCAGTGCCCAAGGAGGTAGGATAGAGGCAGATACGCAGTATTTT.